This TCR beta chain is from a study of early T cells in non-severe SARS-CoV-2 infection. About the study: Sequencing input comprised bulk RNA from unsorted whole blood; chain pairing was not available.

Individual cDNA molecules each received unique molecular identifiers attached to them. TCRdb ran MiXCR on the 5' RACE reads and lists one entry per CDR3 protein. The repertoire holds more than 50,000 distinct CDR3 sequences, 13% seen once, with 7.5% to 10% in the top ten. Study findings and constraints: VDJdb-based annotation leaned toward anti-spike CD8 responses and missed private and CD4 specificities.

The germline CDR1 and CDR2 sequences are SGHAT and FQNNGV. Trimming left V 2 bases short and J 4 bases short, with 8 bases between. This CDR3 is 14 amino acids long. This clonotype has just a few counts. The antigen is undetermined. The rearrangement uses TRBV11-2 and TRBJ2-2, with D possibly TRBD1 on 5 matching bases. The material sequenced was whole blood, taken at baseline. This receptor was taken from an adult who was a healthcare worker with PCR-confirmed SARS-CoV-2 infection or an uninfected control (not recorded which). CDR3 bases: TGTGCCAGCAGCTTACAGGGAAGCACCGGGGAGCTGTTTTTT. Translating it yields CASSLQGSTGELFF.